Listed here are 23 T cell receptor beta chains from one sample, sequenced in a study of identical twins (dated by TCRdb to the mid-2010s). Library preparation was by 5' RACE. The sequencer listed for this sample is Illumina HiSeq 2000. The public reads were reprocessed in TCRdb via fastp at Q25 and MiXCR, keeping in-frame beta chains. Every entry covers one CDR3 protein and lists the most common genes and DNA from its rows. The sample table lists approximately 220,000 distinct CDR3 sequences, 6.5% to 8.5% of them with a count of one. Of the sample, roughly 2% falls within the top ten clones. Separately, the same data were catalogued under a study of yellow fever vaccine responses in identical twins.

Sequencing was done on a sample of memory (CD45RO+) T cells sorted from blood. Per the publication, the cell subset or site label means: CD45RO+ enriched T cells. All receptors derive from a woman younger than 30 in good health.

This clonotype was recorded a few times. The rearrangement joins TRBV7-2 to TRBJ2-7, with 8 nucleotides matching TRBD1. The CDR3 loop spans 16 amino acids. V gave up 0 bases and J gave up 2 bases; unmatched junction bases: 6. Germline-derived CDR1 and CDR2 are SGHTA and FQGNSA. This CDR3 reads CASSLAVGTGTYEQYF. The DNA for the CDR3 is TGTGCCAGCAGCTTAGCGGTCGGGACAGGTACCTACGAGCAGTACTTC.

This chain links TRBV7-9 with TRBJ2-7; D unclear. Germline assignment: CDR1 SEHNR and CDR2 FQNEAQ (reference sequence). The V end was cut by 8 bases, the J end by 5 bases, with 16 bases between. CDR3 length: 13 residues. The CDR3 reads CASGPVGFHEQYF. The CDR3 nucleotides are TGTGCCAGCGGGCCCGTCGGTTTCCACGAGCAGTACTTC. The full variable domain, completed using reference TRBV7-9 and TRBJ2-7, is DTGVSQNPRHKITKRGQNVTFRCDPISEHNRLYWYRQTLGQGPEFLTYFQNEAQLEKSRLLSDRFSAERPKGSFSTLEIQRTEQGDSAMYLCASGPVGFHEQYFGPGTRLTVT.

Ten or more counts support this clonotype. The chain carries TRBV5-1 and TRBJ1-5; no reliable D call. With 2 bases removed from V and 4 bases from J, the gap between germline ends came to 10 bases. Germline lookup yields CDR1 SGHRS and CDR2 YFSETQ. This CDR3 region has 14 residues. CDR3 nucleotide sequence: TGCGCCAGCAGCTTAGACGGTACTAATCAGCCCCAGCATTTT. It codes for CASSLDGTNQPQHF.

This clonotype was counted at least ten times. The CDR3 loop reads CASSLVGRGNQPQHF. DNA for the CDR3: TGTGCCAGCAGTTTAGTAGGCAGGGGCAATCAGCCCCAGCATTTT. The chain has TRBV12-3 or TRBV12-4 and TRBJ1-5, with D maybe TRBD1 (5 bases). The V end lost 1 base, the J end lost 2 bases, and 9 bases lay between the germline ends. This CDR3 is built from 15 residues.

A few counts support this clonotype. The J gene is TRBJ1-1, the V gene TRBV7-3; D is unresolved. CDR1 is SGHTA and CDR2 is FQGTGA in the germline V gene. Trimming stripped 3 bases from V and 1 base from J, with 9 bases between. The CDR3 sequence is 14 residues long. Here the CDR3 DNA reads TGTGCCAGCAGCTTTATTGGCGGGAACACTGAAGCTTTCTTT. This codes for CASSFIGGNTEAFF.

The CDR3 DNA reads as TGTGCCAGCAGTTACTCGGATGGGGAGCTGTTTTTT. Encoded protein: CASSYSDGELFF. This rearrangement joins TRBV6-6 to TRBJ2-2, with D unresolved. In germline, CDR1 is MNHNY, CDR2 SVGAGI (reference sequence). The CDR3 is made up of 12 amino acids. V gave up 0 bases and J gave up 8 bases, with 4 bases separating them.

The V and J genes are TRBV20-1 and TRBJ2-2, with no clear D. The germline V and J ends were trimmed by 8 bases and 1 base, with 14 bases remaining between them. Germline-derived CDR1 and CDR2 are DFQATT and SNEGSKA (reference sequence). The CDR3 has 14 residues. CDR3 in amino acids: CSSRDKLNTGELFF. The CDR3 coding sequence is TGCAGTTCACGTGACAAACTGAACACCGGGGAGCTGTTTTTT.

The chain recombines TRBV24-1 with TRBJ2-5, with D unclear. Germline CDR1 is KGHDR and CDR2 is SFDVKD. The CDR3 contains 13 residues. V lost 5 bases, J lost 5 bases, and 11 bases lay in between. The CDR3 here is CATSGEGRETQYF. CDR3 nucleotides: TGTGCCACCAGTGGGGAAGGTCGGGAGACCCAGTACTTC.

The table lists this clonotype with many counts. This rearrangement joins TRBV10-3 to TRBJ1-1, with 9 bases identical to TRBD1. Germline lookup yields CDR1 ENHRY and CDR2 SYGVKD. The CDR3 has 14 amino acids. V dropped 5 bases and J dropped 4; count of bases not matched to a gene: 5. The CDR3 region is CAISRTGDGTEAFF. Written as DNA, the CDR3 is TGTGCCATCAGTAGGACAGGGGATGGCACTGAAGCTTTCTTT.

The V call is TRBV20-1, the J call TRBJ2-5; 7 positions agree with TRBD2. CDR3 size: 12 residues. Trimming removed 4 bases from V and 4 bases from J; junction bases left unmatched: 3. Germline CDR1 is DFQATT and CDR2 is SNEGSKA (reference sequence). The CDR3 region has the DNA TGCAGTGCTACCTGGGGGGGAGAGACCCAGTACTTC. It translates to CSATWGGETQYF.

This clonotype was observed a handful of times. The CDR3 nucleotides read TGTGCCAGCAGCTTGGAGGCTGCGTCAGATACGCAGTATTTT. Translated, it gives CASSLEAASDTQYF. The rearrangement links TRBV5-4 to TRBJ2-3; no clear D gene. Germline CDR1 and CDR2: SGHNT and YYREEE (reference sequence). V was clipped by 0 bases and J by 4 bases, with 9 bases between them. The CDR3 consists of 14 residues.

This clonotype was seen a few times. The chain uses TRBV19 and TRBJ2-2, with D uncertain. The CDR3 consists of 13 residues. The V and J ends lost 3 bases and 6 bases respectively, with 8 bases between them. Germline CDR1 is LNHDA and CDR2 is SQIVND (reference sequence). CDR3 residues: CASSILSAGELFF. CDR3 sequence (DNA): TGTGCCAGTAGTATTCTTTCGGCCGGGGAGCTGTTTTTT.

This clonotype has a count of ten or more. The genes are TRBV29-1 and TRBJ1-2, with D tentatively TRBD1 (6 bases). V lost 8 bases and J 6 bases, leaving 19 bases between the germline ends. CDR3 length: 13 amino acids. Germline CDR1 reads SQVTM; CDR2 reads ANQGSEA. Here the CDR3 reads CSFRPGGANGYTF. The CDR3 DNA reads TGCAGCTTCCGCCCTGGGGGCGCGAATGGCTACACCTTC.

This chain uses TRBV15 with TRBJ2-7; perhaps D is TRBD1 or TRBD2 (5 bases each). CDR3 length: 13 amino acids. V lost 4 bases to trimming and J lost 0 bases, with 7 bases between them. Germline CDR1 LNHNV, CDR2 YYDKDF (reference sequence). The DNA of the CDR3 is TGTGCCACCAGCAAAGGGACCTCCTACGAGCAGTACTTC. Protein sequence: CATSKGTSYEQYF. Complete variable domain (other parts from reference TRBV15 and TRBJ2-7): DAMVIQNPRYQVTQFGKPVTLSCSQTLNHNVMYWYQQKSSQAPKLLFHYYDKDFNNEADTPDNFQSRRPNTSFCFLDIRSPGLGDTAMYLCATSKGTSYEQYFGPGTRLTVT.

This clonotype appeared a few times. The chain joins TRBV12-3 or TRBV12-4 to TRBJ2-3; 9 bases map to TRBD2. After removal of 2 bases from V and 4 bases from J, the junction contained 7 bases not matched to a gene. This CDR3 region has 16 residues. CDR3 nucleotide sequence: TGTGCCAGCAGTTTACTAGCGGGGATTATCGCAGATACGCAGTATTTT. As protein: CASSLLAGIIADTQYF.

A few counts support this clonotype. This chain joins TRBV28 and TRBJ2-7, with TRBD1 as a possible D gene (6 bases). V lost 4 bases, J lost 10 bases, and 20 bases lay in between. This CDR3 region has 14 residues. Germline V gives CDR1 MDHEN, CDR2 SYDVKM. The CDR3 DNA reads TGTGCCAGCAGTTCAGCACCCGGGACACCAATCCAGTACTTC. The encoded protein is CASSSAPGTPIQYF.

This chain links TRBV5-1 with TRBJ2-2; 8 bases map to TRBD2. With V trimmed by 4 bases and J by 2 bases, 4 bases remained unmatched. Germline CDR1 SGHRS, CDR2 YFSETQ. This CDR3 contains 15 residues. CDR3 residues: CASSISGGNTGELFF. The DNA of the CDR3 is TGCGCCAGCAGCATCAGCGGGGGAAACACCGGGGAGCTGTTTTTT.

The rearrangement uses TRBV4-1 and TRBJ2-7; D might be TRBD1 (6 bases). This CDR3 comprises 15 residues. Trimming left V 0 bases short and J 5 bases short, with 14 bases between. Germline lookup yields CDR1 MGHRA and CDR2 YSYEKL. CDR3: CASSQEYRVRDEQYF. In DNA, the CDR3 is TGCGCCAGCAGCCAAGAATACAGGGTCCGCGACGAGCAGTACTTC.

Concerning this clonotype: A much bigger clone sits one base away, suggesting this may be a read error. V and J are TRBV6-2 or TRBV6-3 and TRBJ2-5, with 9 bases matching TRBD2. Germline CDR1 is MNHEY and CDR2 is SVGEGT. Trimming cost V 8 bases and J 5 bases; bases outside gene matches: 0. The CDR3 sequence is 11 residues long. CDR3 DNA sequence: TGTGCCAGCGGACTAGCGGAGACCCAGTACTTC. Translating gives CASGLAETQYF.

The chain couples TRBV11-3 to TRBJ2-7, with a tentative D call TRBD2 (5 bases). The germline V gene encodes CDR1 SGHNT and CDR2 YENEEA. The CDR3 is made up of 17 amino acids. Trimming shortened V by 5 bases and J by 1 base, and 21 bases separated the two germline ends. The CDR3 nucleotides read TGTGCCAGCAGCCGACCTCATCCCCCGGAGGCTTCCTACGAGCAGTACTTC. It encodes CASSRPHPPEASYEQYF.

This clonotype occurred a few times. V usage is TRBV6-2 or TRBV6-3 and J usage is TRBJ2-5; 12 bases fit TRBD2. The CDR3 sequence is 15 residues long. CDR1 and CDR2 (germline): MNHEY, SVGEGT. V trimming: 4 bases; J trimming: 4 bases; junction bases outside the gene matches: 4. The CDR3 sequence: CASSFSTSGGETQYF. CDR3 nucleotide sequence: TGTGCCAGCAGTTTCTCGACTAGCGGGGGAGAGACCCAGTACTTC.

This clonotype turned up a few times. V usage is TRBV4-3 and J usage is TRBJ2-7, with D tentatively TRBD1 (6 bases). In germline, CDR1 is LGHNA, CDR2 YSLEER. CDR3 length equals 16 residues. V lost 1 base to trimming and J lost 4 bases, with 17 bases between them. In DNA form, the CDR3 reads TGCGCCAGCAGCCAAGTTAAAGTCAGGGGAGTGTACGAGCAGTACTTC. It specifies CASSQVKVRGVYEQYF.

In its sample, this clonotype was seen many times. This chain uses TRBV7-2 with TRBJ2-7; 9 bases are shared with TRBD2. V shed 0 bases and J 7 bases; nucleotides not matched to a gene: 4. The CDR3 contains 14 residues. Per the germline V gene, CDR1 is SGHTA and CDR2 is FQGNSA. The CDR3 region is CASSLASGSLEQYF. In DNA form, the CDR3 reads TGTGCCAGCAGCTTAGCTAGCGGGAGTCTTGAGCAGTACTTC.